One and the same sample provided the 10 T cell receptor beta chains below, sequenced in a study of T cell repertoires in cytomegalovirus infection. TCRdb redid the calling of the reads with MiXCR, one entry per CDR3 protein. This table holds about 480,000 distinct CDR3 sequences, around 35% found once. Their recognized antigens are unknown. Specimen: cultured PBMCs, collected from culture after CMV antigen stimulation. The receptor source for this set is a human donor in good health (CMV status not recorded). Some clones in this sample may be carry-over from other donors' samples.

In its sample, this clonotype was seen many times. The genes are TRBV7-2 and TRBJ2-7; a possible D gene is TRBD2 (7 bases). The V end lost 10 bases, the J end lost 1 base, and 26 bases lay between the germline ends. Per germline, CDR1 SGHTA and CDR2 FQGNSA. The CDR3 is 17 amino acids. The CDR3 nucleotides read TGTGCCACCTCATTAGGGGGGGTAGGGGGGATTTCCTACGAGCAGTACTTC. Translating it yields CATSLGGVGGISYEQYF.

The chain couples TRBV29-1 to TRBJ2-5; D could derive from TRBD1 or TRBD2 (5 bases each). V dropped 3 bases and J dropped 0 bases, with 8 bases sitting between them. This CDR3 contains 13 residues. Germline V gene sequence: CDR1 SQVTM, CDR2 ANQGSEA. In DNA form, the CDR3 reads TGCAGCGTTGACGAGGGGAACCAAGAGACCCAGTACTTC. Translation gives CSVDEGNQETQYF.

This clonotype came up a few times. The rearrangement uses TRBV10-3 and TRBJ2-7; D unresolved. With 3 bases removed from V and 0 bases from J, the gap between germline ends came to 12 bases. Germline V gene data show CDR1 as ENHRY and CDR2 as SYGVKD. There are 15 residues in the CDR3. CDR3 DNA sequence: TGTGCCATCAGTGACCCTAGACCTTACTCCTACGAGCAGTACTTC. Protein sequence: CAISDPRPYSYEQYF.

This clonotype has a handful of counts. The chain recombines TRBV14 with TRBJ2-7; D gene unclear. Trimming removed 8 bases from V and 0 bases from J, with 5 bases in between. This CDR3 is built from 11 residues. CDR1 SGHDN and CDR2 FVKESK come from the germline V gene. CDR3 residues: CASGRSYEQYF. The CDR3 DNA reads TGTGCCAGCGGCCGCTCCTACGAGCAGTACTTC. The entire variable domain, with the rest obtained from reference TRBV14 and TRBJ2-7, is as follows: EAGVTQFPSHSVIEKGQTVTLRCDPISGHDNLYWYRRVMGKEIKFLLHFVKESKQDESGMPNNRFLAERTGGTYSTLKVQPAELEDSGVYFCASGRSYEQYFGPGTRLTVT.

The chain uses TRBV30 and TRBJ2-1, with 11 bases identical to TRBD2. The J segment lost 6 bases and the V segment lost 8 bases, leaving 3 bases of the junction unmatched. The CDR3 length is 12 residues. CDR1 and CDR2 from the germline V gene are GTSNPN and SVGIG (reference sequence). CDR3 bases: TGTGCCCGCCTAGCGGGAGGCAATGAGCAGTTCTTC. This encodes CARLAGGNEQFF.

This sequence joins TRBV7-6 and TRBJ2-1, with a tentative D call TRBD2 (5 bases). Germline V gene data show CDR1 as SGHVS and CDR2 as FNYEAQ. This CDR3 has 15 residues. V lost 5 bases and J lost 5, with 16 bases in between. The CDR3 bases are TGTGCCAGCAGCCCCCCCGGACGGGATGACAATGAGCAGTTCTTC. It is translated as CASSPPGRDDNEQFF.

The rearrangement uses TRBV6-2 or TRBV6-3 and TRBJ2-2; 11 bases map to TRBD2. This CDR3 has 14 amino acids. CDR1 and CDR2 (germline): MNHEY, SVGEGT. V shed 5 bases, J shed 6 bases, and the junction held 2 bases outside the gene matches. CDR3 DNA sequence: TGTGCCAGCAGTATACTAGCGGGAGCCGGGGAGCTGTTTTTT. Encoded protein: CASSILAGAGELFF.

This clonotype came up a few times. J is TRBJ2-5 and V is TRBV12-3 or TRBV12-4, with a possible D match to TRBD1 (6 bases). This CDR3 spans 15 amino acids. The V and J ends lost 4 bases and 3 bases respectively, with 15 bases between them. CDR3 nucleotide sequence: TGTGCCAGCAGTTACGGAACAGGGAGAGAAGAGACCCAGTACTTC. Encoded protein: CASSYGTGREETQYF.

The rearrangement links TRBV5-1 to TRBJ1-2; the D gene is possibly TRBD1 (6 bases). This CDR3 is built from 14 residues. With 0 bases removed from V and 8 bases from J, the gap between germline ends came to 14 bases. Germline V lookup: CDR1 SGHRS, CDR2 YFSETQ. The CDR3 coding sequence is TGCGCCAGCAGCTTGGTCGACAGGTTAGACGGCTACACCTTC. Translated: CASSLVDRLDGYTF.

V and J are TRBV29-1 and TRBJ2-3; D remains unclear. V was trimmed by 3 bases and J by 6 bases, leaving 7 bases between them. The CDR3 is 11 amino acids. CDR1 is SQVTM, CDR2 ANQGSEA, per germline. DNA of the CDR3: TGCAGCGTTGAGAGCCCCGATACGCAGTATTTT. The encoded protein is CSVESPDTQYF.